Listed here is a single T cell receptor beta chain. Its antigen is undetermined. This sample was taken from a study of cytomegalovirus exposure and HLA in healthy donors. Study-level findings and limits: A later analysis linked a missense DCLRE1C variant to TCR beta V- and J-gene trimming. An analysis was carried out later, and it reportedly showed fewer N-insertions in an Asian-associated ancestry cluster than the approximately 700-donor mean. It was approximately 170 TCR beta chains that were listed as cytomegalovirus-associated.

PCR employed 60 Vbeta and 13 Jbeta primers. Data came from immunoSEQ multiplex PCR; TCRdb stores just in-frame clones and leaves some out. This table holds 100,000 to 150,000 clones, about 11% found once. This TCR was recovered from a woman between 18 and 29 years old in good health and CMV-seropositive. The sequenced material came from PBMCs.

CDR3 bases: TGTGCCAGCAGTGAAACAGGGGGGTCCGATACGCAGTATTTT. This encodes CASSETGGSDTQYF. The chain uses TRBV6-1 and TRBJ2-3, with 8 bases matching TRBD1. Germline V gives CDR1 MNHNS, CDR2 SASEGT. The CDR3 loop spans 14 amino acids. The trim removed 2 bases at V and 6 bases at J, leaving 4 bases unmatched.